What follows are 25 T cell receptor beta chains derived from one specimen sequenced in a study of identical twins. TCRdb reprocessed the 5' RACE reads with MiXCR, giving one entry per CDR3 protein. Of roughly 1.6 million distinct CDR3 sequences listed, more than 30% were seen once; the top ten hold more than 0.25%. The sample was cord blood. The origin of the receptors is a newborn girl in good health.

V usage is TRBV12-3 or TRBV12-4 and J usage is TRBJ2-7; D is undetermined. V lost 5 bases and J 4 bases, leaving 12 bases between the germline ends. The CDR3 covers 13 residues. CDR3 sequence reads: CASSPNSFYEQYF. The CDR3 DNA reads TGTGCCAGCAGTCCTAATTCCTTTTACGAGCAGTACTTC.

This clonotype appeared a few times. This chain joins TRBV28 and TRBJ1-2; TRBD1 matches 8 bases. From germline, CDR1 is MDHEN and CDR2 SYDVKM. V trimming: 3 bases; J trimming: 4 bases; junction bases outside the gene matches: 7. There are 15 residues in the CDR3. As DNA, the CDR3 is TGTGCCAGCAGTTTCCCTCAGGGGGCCGGCTATGGCTACACCTTC. It yields the protein CASSFPQGAGYGYTF.

This clonotype has only a few counts. The chain uses TRBV24-1 and TRBJ2-2; the match to TRBD1 covers 9 bases. Losses at the gene ends were 1 base for V and 5 bases for J; bases not matched to a gene: 1. The CDR3 runs 15 residues. In germline, CDR1 is KGHDR, CDR2 SFDVKD. The CDR3 DNA is TGTGCCACCAGTGATTTTGGGACAGGGACCGGGGAGCTGTTTTTT. Translation gives CATSDFGTGTGELFF.

This chain links TRBV25-1 with TRBJ2-3, with 7 bases identical to TRBD2. This CDR3 is 18 amino acids long. Germline V gives CDR1 MGHDK, CDR2 SYGVNS. The V segment lost 1 base and the J segment 4 bases; nucleotides outside the gene matches: 14. CDR3 protein: CASSEWGDYHEVADTQYF. CDR3 coding DNA: TGTGCCAGCAGTGAATGGGGGGACTACCACGAAGTGGCAGATACGCAGTATTTT. The full variable domain, its missing parts supplied by reference TRBV25-1 and TRBJ2-3, is EADIYQTPRYLVIGTGKKITLECSQTMGHDKMYWYQQDPGMELHLIHYSYGVNSTEKGDLSSESTVSRIRTEHFPLTLESARPSHTSQYLCASSEWGDYHEVADTQYFGPGTRLTVL.

This sequence joins TRBV14 and TRBJ1-1; no definite D call. The CDR3 runs 11 residues. V was shortened by 1 base and J by 9 bases, with 6 bases between the two germline ends. The germline V gene encodes CDR1 SGHDN and CDR2 FVKESK. CDR3 residues: CASSQANQAFF. DNA of the CDR3: TGTGCCAGCAGCCAAGCGAATCAAGCTTTCTTT.

The chain couples TRBV4-1 to TRBJ1-3; 8 bases line up with TRBD1. From germline, CDR1 is MGHRA and CDR2 YSYEKL. This CDR3 is built from 17 residues. V was pared by 0 bases and J by 5 bases, with 9 bases of the junction left unmatched. CDR3 protein: CASSQDLPGTGRNTIYF. The DNA of the CDR3 is TGCGCCAGCAGCCAAGATCTGCCCGGGACAGGCCGAAACACCATATATTTT.

The sample holds a few counts of this clonotype. The chain couples TRBV12-3 or TRBV12-4 to TRBJ2-1, with D possibly matching TRBD2 (6 bases). The CDR3 consists of 13 residues. The V and J ends lost 7 bases and 10 bases respectively, with 17 bases between them. The CDR3 sequence: CASTRTILVEQFF. The CDR3 bases are TGTGCCAGCACCCGGACTATCCTCGTGGAGCAGTTCTTC.

This clonotype was found a few times. CDR3 in amino acids: CASSPQGAGELFF. CDR3 coding DNA: TGTGCCAGCAGCCCACAGGGCGCCGGGGAGCTGTTTTTT. The rearrangement joins TRBV2 to TRBJ2-2, with D perhaps matching TRBD1 (6 bases). The CDR3 has 13 amino acids. The germline CDR1 and CDR2 sequences are SNHLY and FYNNEI. Between the trimmed V and J ends, which lost 6 bases and 6 bases, there was a span of 11 bases.

This clonotype was seen only a few times. This rearrangement joins TRBV28 to TRBJ2-7, with D tentatively TRBD2 (5 bases). In germline, CDR1 is MDHEN, CDR2 SYDVKM. The CDR3 has 13 amino acids. The germline V and J ends were trimmed by 5 bases and 7 bases, with 15 bases remaining between them. The CDR3 region is CASSILLGREQYF. The CDR3 nucleotides are TGTGCCAGCAGTATTCTTCTGGGGAGAGAGCAGTACTTC.

The genes are TRBV5-1 and TRBJ2-1; D is undetermined. The germline gives CDR1 SGHRS, CDR2 YFSETQ. CDR3 length: 14 residues. V shed 0 bases and J shed 3 bases, with 7 bases lying between them. In DNA form, the CDR3 reads TGCGCCAGCAGCTTGGGGTCGAACTACAATGAGCAGTTCTTC. As protein: CASSLGSNYNEQFF.

Details on this clonotype: A much more abundant neighbour one base away suggests this may be a read error. This rearrangement joins TRBV3-1 to TRBJ1-2, with TRBD1 as a possible D gene (5 bases). V lost 1 base to trimming and J lost 3 bases, with 9 bases between them. The CDR3 contains 14 residues. Looked up from germline, CDR1 is LGHDT and CDR2 is YNNKEL (reference sequence). The CDR3 is CASSQGPGDYGYTF. In DNA, the CDR3 is TGTGCCAGCAGCCAAGGTCCGGGGGACTATGGCTACACCTTC.

CDR3 loop: CSARDIWRGSSYNEQYF. The CDR3 DNA reads as TGCAGTGCTAGAGATATTTGGCGGGGGAGCTCCTACAATGAGCAGTACTTC. The J gene is TRBJ2-1, the V gene TRBV20-1, with TRBD2 matching over 7 bases. The closer fit of TRBJ2-7 to the DNA end suggests the J call may be wrong. Germline assignment: CDR1 DFQATT and CDR2 SNEGSKA (reference sequence). The CDR3 is 17 amino acids.

This chain joins TRBV20-1 and TRBJ1-4, with TRBD1 as a possible D gene (6 bases). Trimming removed 2 bases at V and 8 bases at J, with 15 bases between. This CDR3 is built from 14 residues. CDR1 is DFQATT and CDR2 is SNEGSKA in the germline V gene (reference sequence). CDR3 DNA: TGCAGTGCTAGAAAGGGACACCTAAGGGAAAAACTGTTTTTT. It is translated as CSARKGHLREKLFF.

This clonotype has a handful of counts. The gene calls are TRBV27 and TRBJ2-7, with 8 bases aligning to TRBD2. The V gene end was trimmed by 2 bases and the J gene end by 2 bases; junction bases not matched to a gene: 5. Germline values: CDR1 MNHEY, CDR2 SMNVEV (reference sequence). The length of the CDR3 is 15 residues. CDR3 sequence: CASSLSGGFPYEQYF. Written as DNA, the CDR3 is TGTGCCAGCAGTTTAAGCGGGGGCTTTCCCTACGAGCAGTACTTC.

The chain uses TRBV20-1 and TRBJ2-5, with 10 bases that match TRBD1. The germline V gene has CDR1 DFQATT and CDR2 SNEGSKA (reference sequence). The CDR3 sequence is 13 residues long. Trimming at V came to 5 bases and at J to 6 bases, leaving 6 bases not matched to a gene. In DNA form, the CDR3 reads TGCAGTGCTCCGGACAGGGGGATGCAGACCCAGTACTTC. Protein product: CSAPDRGMQTQYF.

Only one count was recorded for this clonotype. The chain uses TRBV5-1 and TRBJ2-1; the D is unclear. In germline, CDR1 is SGHRS, CDR2 YFSETQ. Trimming stripped 3 bases from V and 6 bases from J, with 22 bases between. The CDR3 has 17 residues. The DNA for the CDR3 is TGCGCCAGCAGCTCAACTTCCCGGGTCTTTTCCCCCAATGAGCAGTTCTTC. Amino acids: CASSSTSRVFSPNEQFF.

This clonotype has a count of ten or more. The chain is built from TRBV5-1 and TRBJ2-4; 7 bases align to TRBD2. V was clipped by 0 bases and J by 0 bases; unmatched bases: 9. CDR3 length equals 18 residues. Germline loops: CDR1 SGHRS, CDR2 YFSETQ. CDR3 in amino acids: CASSLVPSGILAKNIQYF. CDR3 DNA: TGCGCCAGCAGCTTGGTCCCTAGCGGAATCCTAGCCAAAAACATTCAGTACTTC.

This clonotype was found a few times. The chain joins TRBV12-3 or TRBV12-4 to TRBJ1-4; D unclear. The V end lost 6 bases, the J end lost 8 bases, and 16 bases lay between the germline ends. The CDR3 spans 14 residues. The CDR3 reads CASSSDLVGEKLFF. The CDR3 DNA follows: TGTGCCAGCAGCTCGGACCTAGTCGGGGAAAAACTGTTTTTT.

The chain carries TRBV27 and TRBJ2-7; 10 nucleotides align to TRBD1. This CDR3 has 15 amino acids. Germline V lookup: CDR1 MNHEY, CDR2 SMNVEV (reference sequence). The V gene end was trimmed by 6 bases and the J gene end by 3 bases; junction bases not matched to a gene: 8. Here the CDR3 reads CASSLTDRGLYEQYF. CDR3 coding DNA: TGTGCCAGCAGCCTAACCGACAGGGGGCTCTACGAGCAGTACTTC.

DNA for the CDR3: TGTGCAGACGGGAGGGAAGCCACCGAGCAGTACTTC. It translates to CADGREATEQYF. The chain employs TRBV2 and TRBJ2-7; 8 nucleotides align to TRBD2. The CDR3 has 12 residues. CDR1 and CDR2 from the germline V gene are SNHLY and FYNNEI.

CDR3 in amino acids: CSVPGPSNTEAFF. CDR3 in DNA: TGCAGCGTTCCGGGACCGTCGAACACTGAAGCTTTCTTT. This chain links TRBV29-1 with TRBJ1-1, with a weak D call TRBD1 (5 bases). The V and J ends lost 5 bases and 1 base respectively, with 11 bases between them. The germline V gene encodes CDR1 SQVTM and CDR2 ANQGSEA. CDR3 length: 13 residues. Together with reference TRBV29-1 and TRBJ1-1, the CDR3 gives the full variable domain: SAVISQKPSRDICQRGTSLTIQCQVDSQVTMMFWYRQQPGQSLTLIATANQGSEATYESGFVIDKFPISRPNLTFSTLTVSNMSPEDSSIYLCSVPGPSNTEAFFGQGTRLTVV.

The rearrangement uses TRBV2 and TRBJ2-4, with no clear D. The assigned J gene may be wrong: the sequence end matches TRBJ2-7 better. The CDR3 covers 11 residues. Germline V gene data show CDR1 as SNHLY and CDR2 as FYNNEI. In nucleotides, the CDR3 is TGTGCCAGCAGGTCGATAGGCGAGCAGTACTTC. Its translation is CASRSIGEQYF.

This clonotype occurred a few times. The V gene is TRBV6-2 or TRBV6-3, the J gene TRBJ2-4; D tentatively fits TRBD1 or TRBD2 (5 bases each). V was shortened by 5 bases and J by 15 bases, with 14 bases between the two germline ends. Germline assignment: CDR1 MNHEY and CDR2 SVGEGT. The CDR3 spans 11 residues. CDR3 loop: CASSTRDERYF. Written as DNA, the CDR3 is TGTGCCAGCAGTACTAGGGACGAGCGGTACTTC.

This clonotype was observed a few times. J is TRBJ2-4 and V is TRBV6-6; D gene ambiguous. V was clipped by 2 bases and J by 8 bases, with 13 bases between them. Germline values: CDR1 MNHNY, CDR2 SVGAGI (reference sequence). The CDR3 runs to 14 residues. The CDR3 spells CASSYGLVSDIQYF. The CDR3 coding sequence is TGTGCCAGCAGTTACGGCCTAGTCTCGGACATTCAGTACTTC.

This chain uses TRBV6-5 with TRBJ2-4, with 9 bases that match TRBD2. V lost 3 bases and J lost 0; bases outside the gene matches: 9. The germline V gene has CDR1 MNHEY and CDR2 SVGAGI. The CDR3 runs 18 residues. The CDR3 DNA reads as TGTGCCAGCAGTTATGTTCTAGCGGGAATGAGAGCCAAAAACATTCAGTACTTC. Its translation is CASSYVLAGMRAKNIQYF.